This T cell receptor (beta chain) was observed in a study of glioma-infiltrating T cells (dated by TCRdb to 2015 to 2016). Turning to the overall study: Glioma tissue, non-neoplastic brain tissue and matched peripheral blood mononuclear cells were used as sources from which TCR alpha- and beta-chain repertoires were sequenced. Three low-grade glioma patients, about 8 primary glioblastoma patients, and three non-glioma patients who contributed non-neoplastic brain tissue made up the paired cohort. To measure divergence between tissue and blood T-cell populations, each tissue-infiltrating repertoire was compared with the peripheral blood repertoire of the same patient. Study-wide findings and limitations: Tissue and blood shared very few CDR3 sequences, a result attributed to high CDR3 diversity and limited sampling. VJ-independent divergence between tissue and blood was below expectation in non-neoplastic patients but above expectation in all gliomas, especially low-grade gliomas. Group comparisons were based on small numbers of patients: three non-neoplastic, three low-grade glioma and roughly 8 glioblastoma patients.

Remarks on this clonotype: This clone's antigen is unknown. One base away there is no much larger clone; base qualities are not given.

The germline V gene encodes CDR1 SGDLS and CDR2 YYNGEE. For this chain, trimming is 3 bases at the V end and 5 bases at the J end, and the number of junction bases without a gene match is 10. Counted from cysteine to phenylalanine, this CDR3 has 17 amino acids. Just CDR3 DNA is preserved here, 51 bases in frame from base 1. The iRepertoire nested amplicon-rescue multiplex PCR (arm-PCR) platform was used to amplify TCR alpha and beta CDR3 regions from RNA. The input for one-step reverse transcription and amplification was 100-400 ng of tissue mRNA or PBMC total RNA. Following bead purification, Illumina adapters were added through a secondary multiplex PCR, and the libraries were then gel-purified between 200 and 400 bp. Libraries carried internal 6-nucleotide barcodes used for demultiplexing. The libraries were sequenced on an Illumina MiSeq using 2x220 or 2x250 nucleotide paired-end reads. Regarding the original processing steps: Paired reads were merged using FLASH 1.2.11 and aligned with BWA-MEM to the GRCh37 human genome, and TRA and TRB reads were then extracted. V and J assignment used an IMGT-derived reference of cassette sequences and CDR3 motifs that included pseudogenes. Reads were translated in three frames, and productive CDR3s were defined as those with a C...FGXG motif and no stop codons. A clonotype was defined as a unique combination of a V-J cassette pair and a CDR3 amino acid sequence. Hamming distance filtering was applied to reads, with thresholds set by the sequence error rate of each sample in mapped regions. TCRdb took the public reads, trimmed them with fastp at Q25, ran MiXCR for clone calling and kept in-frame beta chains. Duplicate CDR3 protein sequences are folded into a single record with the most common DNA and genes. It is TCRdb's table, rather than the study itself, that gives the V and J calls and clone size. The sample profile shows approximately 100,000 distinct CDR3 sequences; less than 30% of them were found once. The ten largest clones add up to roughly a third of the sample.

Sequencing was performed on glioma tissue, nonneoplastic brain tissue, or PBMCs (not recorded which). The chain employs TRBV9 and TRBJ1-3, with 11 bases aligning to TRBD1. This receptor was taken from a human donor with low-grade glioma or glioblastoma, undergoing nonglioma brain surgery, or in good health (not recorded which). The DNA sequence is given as TGTGCCAGCAGCGACAGCCGGGACAGGGGGTTGCGAAACACCATATATTTT. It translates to CASSDSRDRGLRNTIYF.